Shown below are 25 T cell receptor beta chains from a single sample sequenced in a study of breast tumors, draining lymph nodes, adjacent tissues. Using its own MiXCR run on the multiplex PCR reads, TCRdb lists one record per CDR3 protein. The sample records about 230,000 distinct CDR3 sequences, approximately 30% being singletons. The lymph nodes were axillary draining lymph nodes from breast cancer patients. The specimen was axillary lymph node tissue. All receptors come from a female donor with breast cancer. Some clones in this sample may be carry-over from other donors' samples.

The genes are TRBV6-1 and TRBJ2-3; D is undetermined. Germline assignment: CDR1 MNHNS and CDR2 SASEGT. The CDR3 totals 17 residues. V lost 10 bases to trimming and J lost 1 base, with 24 bases between them. In DNA, the CDR3 is TGTGCCACCGGATTACACGCAACCTACTCCCGCACAGATACGCAGTATTTT. This gives the protein CATGLHATYSRTDTQYF.

This clonotype appeared many times. The V call is TRBV6-2 or TRBV6-3, the J call TRBJ2-7; D gene ambiguous. Trimming took off 5 bases at V and 3 bases at J, with 8 bases between the two ends. This CDR3 contains 12 residues. Per germline, CDR1 MNHEY and CDR2 SVGEGT. CDR3 DNA sequence: TGTGCCAGCAGTGTGTCCGTCTACGAGCAGTACTTC. Translating it yields CASSVSVYEQYF.

V and J are TRBV29-1 and TRBJ1-5; 10 bases are a match to TRBD1. Germline CDR1 reads SQVTM; CDR2 reads ANQGSEA. The V segment lost 4 bases and the J segment 3 bases; nucleotides outside the gene matches: 3. This CDR3 comprises 14 residues. The CDR3 sequence is CSVGDRGYNQPQHF. Written as DNA, the CDR3 is TGCAGCGTTGGGGACAGGGGCTACAATCAGCCCCAGCATTTT.

The chain links TRBV2 to TRBJ2-2, with 11 nucleotides matching TRBD2. The germline V gene has CDR1 SNHLY and CDR2 FYNNEI. Germline trimming cut 6 bases from V and 8 bases from J; bases unmatched to any gene: 2. CDR3 size: 13 residues. CDR3 DNA sequence: TGTGCCAGCAGACGACTAGCGGGAGGGGAGCTGTTTTTT. Its translation: CASRRLAGGELFF.

Comments on this clonotype: It may be a read error: a sequence one base away is much more abundant. The V call is TRBV6-1, the J call TRBJ2-2; maybe TRBD2 (6 bases). The CDR3 is 15 residues long. Germline V gene sequence: CDR1 MNHNS, CDR2 SASEGT. The chain's CDR3 is CASKGTGEASGELSF. For the CDR3, the DNA is TGTGCCAGCAAAGGTACGGGAGAGGCTTCCGGGGAGCTGTCTTTT.

This chain links TRBV6-5 with TRBJ2-2; weak D call: TRBD2 (6 bases). Germline V gene sequence: CDR1 MNHEY, CDR2 SVGAGI. There are 14 residues in the CDR3. Trimming pared 5 bases from V and 7 bases from J, leaving 14 bases between. The CDR3, as DNA: TGTGCCAGCAGTCACCCCGGGGGTGTCGGGGAGCTGTTTTTT. This encodes CASSHPGGVGELFF.

Turning to this clonotype: It is likely a read error, because the conserved phenylalanine at the end of the CDR3 is missing. Because the CDR3's place on the DNA is in doubt, the DNA is left out and the CDR3 is given as listed by TCRdb. V usage is TRBV11-2 and J usage is TRBJ1-3. Germline CDR1 SGHAT, CDR2 FQNNGV. The CDR3 is 8 residues long, counting both termini. CDR3: CASSRGVA.

This clonotype was recorded many times. The chain has TRBV4-2 and TRBJ2-3, with D possibly matching TRBD1 (6 bases). Germline-derived CDR1 and CDR2 are LGHNA and YNFKEQ. This CDR3 region has 17 residues. Between the trimmed V and J ends, which lost 2 bases and 2 bases, there was a span of 17 bases. The CDR3 reads CASSQNTLGGNTDTQYF. In DNA form, the CDR3 reads TGTGCCAGCAGCCAAAATACTTTAGGGGGAAACACAGATACGCAGTATTTT.

This clonotype was detected many times. Being one base from a much bigger clone, this may be a read error. The chain employs TRBV20-1 and TRBJ2-3; D tentatively fits TRBD1 or TRBD2 (5 bases each). Germline V CDR1 and CDR2: DFQATT, SNEGSKA (reference sequence). CDR3 size: 15 residues. V lost 4 bases, J lost 8 bases, and 22 bases lay in between. For the CDR3, the DNA is TGCAGTGCTACAGATCCGGGACCTCTTTCCGGTACGCAGTATTTT. This gives the protein CSATDPGPLSGTQYF.

V is TRBV9 and J is TRBJ2-3; 9 bases fit TRBD1. Germline-derived CDR1 and CDR2 are SGDLS and YYNGEE. The length of the CDR3 is 15 residues. Trimming removed 4 bases from V and 2 bases from J; junction bases left unmatched: 5. This chain's CDR3 is CASSPGQGSTDTQYF. CDR3 coding DNA: TGTGCCAGCAGCCCCGGACAGGGGTCCACAGATACGCAGTATTTT. Together with reference TRBV9 and TRBJ2-3, the CDR3 gives the full variable domain: DSGVTQTPKHLITATGQRVTLRCSPRSGDLSVYWYQQSLDQGLQFLIQYYNGEERAKGNILERFSAQQFPDLHSELNLSSLELGDSALYFCASSPGQGSTDTQYFGPGTRLTVL.

This clonotype has just a few counts. This may be a read error, as it is one base from a much larger clone. The chain carries TRBV14 and TRBJ2-2; tentative D call: TRBD2 (6 bases). CDR3 length: 15 amino acids. The germline CDR1 and CDR2 sequences are SGHDN and FVKESK. The CDR3 nucleotides read TGTGCCAGCAGCCCCTTAGGAGGGCCGGGTGGGGAGCCGTTTTTT. As protein: CASSPLGGPGGEPFF.

The J gene is TRBJ2-5, the V gene TRBV9; 9 bases are a match to TRBD2. The germline gives CDR1 SGDLS, CDR2 YYNGEE. J was trimmed by 0 bases and V by 0 bases; bases with no gene match: 0. This CDR3 has 15 residues. The CDR3 reads CASSVGLADQETQYF. CDR3 sequence (DNA): TGTGCCAGCAGCGTAGGACTAGCGGACCAAGAGACCCAGTACTTC.

This clonotype was counted between two and nine times. This may stem from a read error, because a much larger clone lies one nucleotide away. The chain carries TRBV20-1 and TRBJ2-1; 8 bases fit TRBD2. This CDR3 has 12 amino acids. Germline-derived CDR1 and CDR2 are DFQATT and SNEGSKA (reference sequence). The CDR3 reads CSAKDSGAEPFF. The CDR3, as DNA: TGCAGTGCCAAGGATAGCGGGGCAGAGCCGTTCTTC.

This sequence joins TRBV12-5 and TRBJ1-2, with D uncertain. Germline V lookup: CDR1 LGHNT, CDR2 FRNRAP. The CDR3 totals 12 residues. The ends were cut back, 3 bases at V and 7 bases at J, with 9 bases in the middle. In nucleotides, the CDR3 is TGTGCTAGTGGTTTCCCTAGCGGTGGCTACACCTTC. Protein product: CASGFPSGGYTF.

This clonotype showed up many times. J is TRBJ1-4 and V is TRBV6-7; D is possibly TRBD1 (6 bases). TRBV6-7 is an ORF for which the function is uncertain. V was cut by 0 bases and J by 7 bases, with 12 bases left in between. CDR3 size: 15 residues. This chain's CDR3 is CASSYSPRGAEKLFF. The CDR3 coding sequence is TGTGCCAGCAGTTACTCACCCAGGGGAGCTGAAAAACTGTTTTTT.

This clonotype has a count of ten or more. V and J are TRBV9 and TRBJ2-5; 12 nucleotides agree with TRBD2. The CDR3 totals 15 residues. Germline V gene data show CDR1 as SGDLS and CDR2 as YYNGEE. Germline trimming cut 0 bases from V and 5 bases from J; bases unmatched to any gene: 2. The CDR3, as DNA: TGTGCCAGCAGCGTAGGACTAGCGGGAGTTGAGACCCAGTACTTC. Translation gives CASSVGLAGVETQYF.

This rearrangement joins TRBV7-2 to TRBJ1-5; 7 bases match TRBD1. The CDR3 is 22 amino acids. J lost 0 bases, V lost 2 bases, and 22 bases had no gene match. Germline CDR1 is SGHTA and CDR2 is FQGNSA. CDR3 nucleotide sequence: TGTGCCAGCAGCTTATTGGCAGACCCAGTCCCGGGACAGCAGTATAGCAATCAGCCCCAGCATTTT. This encodes CASSLLADPVPGQQYSNQPQHF. Together with reference TRBV7-2 and TRBJ1-5, the CDR3 gives the full variable domain: GAGVSQSPSNKVTEKGKDVELRCDPISGHTALYWYRQSLGQGLEFLIYFQGNSAPDKSGLPSDRFSAERTGGSVSTLTIQRTQQEDSAVYLCASSLLADPVPGQQYSNQPQHFGDGTRLSIL.

The chain joins TRBV2 to TRBJ2-7; D ambiguous. V shed 2 bases and J shed 0 bases, with 8 bases lying between them. The CDR3 runs 14 residues. CDR1 is SNHLY and CDR2 is FYNNEI in the germline V gene. The CDR3 sequence: CASSERESSYEQYF. The CDR3 coding sequence is TGTGCCAGCAGTGAAAGAGAAAGCTCCTACGAGCAGTACTTC.

CDR3 sequence reads: CASSYGPGQGDYEQYF. CDR3 bases: TGTGCCAGCAGTTACGGGCCCGGACAGGGGGACTACGAGCAGTACTTC. The V and J genes are TRBV6-2 or TRBV6-3 and TRBJ2-7; 10 bases align to TRBD1. V was pared by 2 bases and J by 3 bases, with 7 bases of the junction left unmatched. CDR1 is MNHEY and CDR2 is SVGEGT in the germline V gene. The CDR3 is 16 amino acids.

This clonotype was recorded at least ten times. The junction differs from germline at one of its ends, possibly a read error. The gene calls are TRBV9 and TRBJ2-5; TRBD2 matches at 10 bases. The germline V gene encodes CDR1 SGDLS and CDR2 YYNGEE. The CDR3 runs to 14 residues. CDR3 nucleotides: TGTGCCAGCAGCGTAGTAGCGGGAGGTGAGACCCAGTCCTTC. It yields the protein CASSVVAGGETQSF.

J is TRBJ1-3 and V is TRBV11-2, with 10 nucleotides matching TRBD1. The CDR3 covers 16 residues. The V gene end was trimmed by 0 bases and the J gene end by 2 bases; junction bases not matched to a gene: 1. Germline assignment: CDR1 SGHAT and CDR2 FQNNGV. The CDR3 loop reads CASSLDGQGAGNTIYF. The DNA of the CDR3 is TGTGCCAGCAGCTTAGACGGACAGGGGGCTGGAAACACCATATATTTT.

Concerning this clonotype itself: The junction and the germline gene differ at one end; a read error may be behind it. The rearrangement joins TRBV19 to TRBJ1-4, with D possibly being TRBD1 (5 bases). The CDR3 contains 18 residues. Germline loops: CDR1 LNHDA, CDR2 SQIVND (reference sequence). CDR3 DNA sequence: TGTGCCAGTAGTACCCTCCGGGGGGGGAAGATAACTAATAAAAAACTGTTTTTT. This codes for CASSTLRGGKITNKKLFF. The full variable domain, its missing parts supplied by reference TRBV19 and TRBJ1-4, is DGGITQSPKYLFRKEGQNVTLSCEQNLNHDAMYWYRQDPGQGLRLIYYSQIVNDFQKGDIAEGYSVSREKKESFPLTVTSAQKNPTAFYLCASSTLRGGKITNKKLFFGSGTQLSVL.

A remark on this clonotype: A single base separates this from a much larger clone, so it may be a read error. This chain uses TRBV20-1 with TRBJ2-6; 8 bases fit TRBD2. This CDR3 is built from 14 residues. The germline CDR1 and CDR2 sequences are DFQATT and SNEGSKA (reference sequence). The CDR3: CSARGGSGATVLTF. The CDR3 DNA follows: TGCAGTGCTCGGGGGGGATCTGGGGCCACCGTCCTGACTTTC.

This clonotype occurred many times. The chain joins TRBV20-1 to TRBJ2-7, with a tentative D call TRBD2 (6 bases). The CDR3 is 14 amino acids. V was cut by 1 base and J by 3 bases, with 13 bases left in between. Looked up from germline, CDR1 is DFQATT and CDR2 is SNEGSKA (reference sequence). The CDR3 nucleotides are TGCAGTGCTAGAGGTGGGACTGGCATCTACGAGCAGTACTTC. Its translation is CSARGGTGIYEQYF.

This chain uses TRBV12-3 or TRBV12-4 with TRBJ1-3; 7 bases map to TRBD1. CDR3 size: 14 residues. After removal of 6 bases from V and 2 bases from J, the junction contained 4 bases not matched to a gene. CDR3 protein: CASSTGATGNTIYF. The CDR3 DNA follows: TGTGCCAGCAGCACAGGGGCTACTGGAAACACCATATATTTT.